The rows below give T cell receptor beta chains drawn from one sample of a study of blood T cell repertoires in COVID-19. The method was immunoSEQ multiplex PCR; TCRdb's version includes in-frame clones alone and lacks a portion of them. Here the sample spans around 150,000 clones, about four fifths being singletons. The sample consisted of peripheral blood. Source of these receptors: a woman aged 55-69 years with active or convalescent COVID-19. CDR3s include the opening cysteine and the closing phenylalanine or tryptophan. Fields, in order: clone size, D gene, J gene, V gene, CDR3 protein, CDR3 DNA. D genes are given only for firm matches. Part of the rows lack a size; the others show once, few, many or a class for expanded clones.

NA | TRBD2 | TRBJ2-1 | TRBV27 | CASSLRLAGGEQFF | TGTGCCAGCAGTTTACGGCTAGCGGGTGGTGAGCAGTTCTTC
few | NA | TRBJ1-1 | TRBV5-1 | CASSSLSLGNTEAFF | TGCGCCAGCAGCTCTCTCTCCCTAGGGAACACTGAAGCTTTCTTT
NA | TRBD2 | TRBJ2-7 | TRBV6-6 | CASKEWVAGAYEQYF | TGTGCCAGCAAGGAGTGGGTAGCGGGGGCCTACGAGCAGTACTTC
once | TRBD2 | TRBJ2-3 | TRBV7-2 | CASSSGLAGGTDTQYF | TGTGCCAGCAGCTCAGGACTAGCGGGGGGCACAGATACGCAGTATTTT
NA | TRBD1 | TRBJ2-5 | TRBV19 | CASSMGQRGETQYF | TGTGCCAGTAGTATGGGACAGAGAGGAGAGACCCAGTACTTC
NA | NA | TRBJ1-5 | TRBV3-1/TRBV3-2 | CASSHGGPYSNQPQHF | TGTGCCAGCAGCCACGGGGGACCCTATAGCAATCAGCCCCAGCATTTT
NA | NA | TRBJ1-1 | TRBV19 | CASSSITGAFF | TGTGCCAGTAGTAGTATAACAGGAGCTTTCTTT
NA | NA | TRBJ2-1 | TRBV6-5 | CASNPSRGQQFF | TGTGCCAGCAATCCCTCGCGGGGGCAGCAGTTCTTC
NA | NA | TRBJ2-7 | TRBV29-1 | CSVDTLGAKEQYF | TGCAGCGTTGATACCCTCGGTGCGAAAGAGCAGTACTTC
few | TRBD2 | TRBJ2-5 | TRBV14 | CASNQRGGRQETQYF | TGTGCCAGCAATCAGCGGGGGGGCCGACAAGAGACCCAGTACTTC
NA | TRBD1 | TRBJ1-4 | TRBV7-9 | CASSPSATGYENEKLFF | TGTGCCAGCAGCCCATCTGCGACAGGGTATGAGAATGAAAAACTGTTTTTT
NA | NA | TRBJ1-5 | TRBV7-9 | CASSFGTMGNQPQHF | TGTGCCAGCAGCTTCGGGACAATGGGCAATCAGCCCCAGCATTTT
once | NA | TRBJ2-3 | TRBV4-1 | CASSQGGETRRTDTQYF | TGCGCCAGCAGCCAAGGGGGCGAGACTAGACGGACAGATACGCAGTATTTT
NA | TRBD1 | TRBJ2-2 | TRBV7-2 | CASSLRGPNTGELFF | TGTGCCAGCAGCTTAAGGGGGCCGAACACCGGGGAGCTGTTTTTT
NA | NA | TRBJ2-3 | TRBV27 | CASGRWDTQYF | TGTGCCAGCGGGCGTTGGGATACGCAGTATTTT
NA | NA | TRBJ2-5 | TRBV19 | CASSIRDRGSQETQYF | TGTGCCAGTAGTATTCGTGACCGCGGGTCACAAGAGACCCAGTACTTC
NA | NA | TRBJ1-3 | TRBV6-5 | CASRAGNTIYF | TGTGCCAGCAGAGCCGGAAACACCATATATTTT
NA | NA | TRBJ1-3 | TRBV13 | CASSLGLLSGNTIYF | TGTGCCAGCAGCTTAGGGCTACTCTCTGGAAACACCATATATTTT
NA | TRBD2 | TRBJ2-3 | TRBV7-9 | CASSLGRGGTDTQYF | TGTGCCAGCAGCTTGGGCCGGGGGGGCACAGATACGCAGTATTTT